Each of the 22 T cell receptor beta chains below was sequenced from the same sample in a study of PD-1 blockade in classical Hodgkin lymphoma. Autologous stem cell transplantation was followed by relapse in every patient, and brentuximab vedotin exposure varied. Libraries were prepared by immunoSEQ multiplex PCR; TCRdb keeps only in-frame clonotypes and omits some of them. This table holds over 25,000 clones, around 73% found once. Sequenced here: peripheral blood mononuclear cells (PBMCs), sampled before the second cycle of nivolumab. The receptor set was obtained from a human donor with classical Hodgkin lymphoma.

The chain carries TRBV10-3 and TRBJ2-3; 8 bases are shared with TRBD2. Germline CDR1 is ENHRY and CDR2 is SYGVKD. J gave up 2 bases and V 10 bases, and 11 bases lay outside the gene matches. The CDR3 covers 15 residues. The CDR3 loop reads CASVRGGRVTDTQYF. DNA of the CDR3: TGTGCCAGCGTACGGGGGGGCCGTGTCACAGATACGCAGTATTTT.

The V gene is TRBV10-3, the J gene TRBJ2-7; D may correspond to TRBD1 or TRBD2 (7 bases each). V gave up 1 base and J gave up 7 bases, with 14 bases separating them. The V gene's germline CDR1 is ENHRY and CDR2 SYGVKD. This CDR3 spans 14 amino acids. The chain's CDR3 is CAISEWQGGPEQYF. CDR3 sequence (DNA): TGTGCCATCAGTGAGTGGCAGGGGGGGCCAGAGCAGTACTTC.

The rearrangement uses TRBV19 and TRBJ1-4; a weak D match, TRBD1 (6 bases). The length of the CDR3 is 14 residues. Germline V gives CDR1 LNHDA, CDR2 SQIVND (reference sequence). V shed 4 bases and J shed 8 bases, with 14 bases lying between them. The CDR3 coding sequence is TGTGCCAGTAGTACACCAGGGGTGGAGGAAAAACTGTTTTTT. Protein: CASSTPGVEEKLFF.

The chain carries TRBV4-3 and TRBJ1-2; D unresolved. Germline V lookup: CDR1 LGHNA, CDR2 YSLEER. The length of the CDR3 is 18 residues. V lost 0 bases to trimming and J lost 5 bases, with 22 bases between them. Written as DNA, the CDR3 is TGCGCCAGCAGCCAAGATTGGGGAGCCAAGGACGTGGGTTATGGCTACACCTTC. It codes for CASSQDWGAKDVGYGYTF.

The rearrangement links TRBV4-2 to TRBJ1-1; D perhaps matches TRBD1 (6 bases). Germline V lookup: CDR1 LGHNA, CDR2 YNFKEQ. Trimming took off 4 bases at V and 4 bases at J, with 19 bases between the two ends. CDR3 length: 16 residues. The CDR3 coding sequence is TGTGCCAGCAGCCCATATTGGGGCAGGGGAGGCACTGAAGCTTTCTTT. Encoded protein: CASSPYWGRGGTEAFF.

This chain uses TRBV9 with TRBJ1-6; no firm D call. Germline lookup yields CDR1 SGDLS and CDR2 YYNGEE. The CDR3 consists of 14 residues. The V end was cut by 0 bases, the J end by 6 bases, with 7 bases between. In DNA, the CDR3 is TGTGCCAGCAGCGTAGGAATAGGTAATTCACCCCTCCACTTT. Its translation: CASSVGIGNSPLHF.

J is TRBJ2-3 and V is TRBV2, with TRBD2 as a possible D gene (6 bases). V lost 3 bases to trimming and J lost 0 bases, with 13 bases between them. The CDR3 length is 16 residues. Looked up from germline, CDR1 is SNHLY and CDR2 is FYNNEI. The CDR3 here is CASSDLMGGSTDTQYF. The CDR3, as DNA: TGTGCCAGCAGTGACCTAATGGGAGGTAGCACAGATACGCAGTATTTT.

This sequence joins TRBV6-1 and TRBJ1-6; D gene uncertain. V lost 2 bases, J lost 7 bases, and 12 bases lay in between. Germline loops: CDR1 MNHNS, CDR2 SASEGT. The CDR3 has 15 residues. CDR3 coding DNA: TGTGCCAGCAGTGAACTGCCTGGGAACAATTCACCCCTCCACTTT. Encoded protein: CASSELPGNNSPLHF.

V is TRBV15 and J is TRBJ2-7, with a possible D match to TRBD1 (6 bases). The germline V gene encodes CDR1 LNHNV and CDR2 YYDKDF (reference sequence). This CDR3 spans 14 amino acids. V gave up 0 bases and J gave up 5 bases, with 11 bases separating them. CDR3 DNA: TGTGCCACCAGCAGAGATCGCAGGGGCCACGAGCAGTACTTC. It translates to CATSRDRRGHEQYF. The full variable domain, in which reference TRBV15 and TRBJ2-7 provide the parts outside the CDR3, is DAMVIQNPRYQVTQFGKPVTLSCSQTLNHNVMYWYQQKSSQAPKLLFHYYDKDFNNEADTPDNFQSRRPNTSFCFLDIRSPGLGDTAMYLCATSRDRRGHEQYFGPGTRLTVT.

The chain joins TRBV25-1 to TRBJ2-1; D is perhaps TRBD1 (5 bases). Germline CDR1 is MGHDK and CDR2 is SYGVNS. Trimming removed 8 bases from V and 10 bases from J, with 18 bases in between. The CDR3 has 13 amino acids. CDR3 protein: CASDASGSREQFF. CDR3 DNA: TGTGCCAGCGACGCCTCAGGGTCACGGGAGCAGTTCTTC.

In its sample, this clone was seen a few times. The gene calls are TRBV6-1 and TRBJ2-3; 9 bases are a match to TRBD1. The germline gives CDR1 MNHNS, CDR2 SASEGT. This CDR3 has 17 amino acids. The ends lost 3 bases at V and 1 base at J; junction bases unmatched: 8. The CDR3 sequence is CASSEQQGAFRTDTQYF. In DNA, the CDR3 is TGTGCCAGCAGTGAGCAACAGGGGGCATTTCGCACAGATACGCAGTATTTT.

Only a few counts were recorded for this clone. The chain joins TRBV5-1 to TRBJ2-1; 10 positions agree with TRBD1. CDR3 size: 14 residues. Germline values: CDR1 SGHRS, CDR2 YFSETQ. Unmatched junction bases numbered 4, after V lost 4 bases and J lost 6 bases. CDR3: CASSTRTGGNEQFF. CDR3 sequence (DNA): TGCGCCAGCAGCACAAGGACAGGGGGCAATGAGCAGTTCTTC.

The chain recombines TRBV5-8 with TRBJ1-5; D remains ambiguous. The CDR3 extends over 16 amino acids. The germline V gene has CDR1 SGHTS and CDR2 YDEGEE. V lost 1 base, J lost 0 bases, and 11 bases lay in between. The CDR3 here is CASSLTTVDSNQPQHF. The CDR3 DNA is TGTGCCAGCAGCTTGACCACCGTTGATAGCAATCAGCCCCAGCATTTT.

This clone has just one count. In nucleotides, the CDR3 is TGTGCCAGCAGCTTAGAGGGGCGGTATGGCTACACCTTC. Translated: CASSLEGRYGYTF. The rearrangement uses TRBV11-3 and TRBJ1-2; possibly TRBD1 for D (5 bases). The germline CDR1 and CDR2 sequences are SGHNT and YENEEA. Trimming shortened V by 0 bases and J by 5 bases, and 7 bases separated the two germline ends. This CDR3 comprises 13 residues.

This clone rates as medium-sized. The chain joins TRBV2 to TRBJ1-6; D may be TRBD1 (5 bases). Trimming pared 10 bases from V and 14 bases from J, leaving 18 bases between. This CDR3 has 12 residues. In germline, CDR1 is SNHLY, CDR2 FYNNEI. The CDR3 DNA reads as TGTGCCACCTACAACCGACCGGGGGCCCTCCACTTT. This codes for CATYNRPGALHF.

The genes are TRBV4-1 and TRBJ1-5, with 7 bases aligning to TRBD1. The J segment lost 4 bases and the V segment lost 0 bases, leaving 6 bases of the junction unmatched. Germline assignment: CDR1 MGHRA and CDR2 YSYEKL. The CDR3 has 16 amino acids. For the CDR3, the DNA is TGCGCCAGCAGCCAAGAAGGAGGCAGGGGGAATCAGCCCCAGCATTTT. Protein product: CASSQEGGRGNQPQHF.

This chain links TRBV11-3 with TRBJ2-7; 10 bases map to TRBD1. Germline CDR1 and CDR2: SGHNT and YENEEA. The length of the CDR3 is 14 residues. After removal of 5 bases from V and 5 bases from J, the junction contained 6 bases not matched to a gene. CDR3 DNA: TGTGCCAGCAGCCTCCGGGACAGGGGCCACGAGCAGTACTTC. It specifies CASSLRDRGHEQYF.

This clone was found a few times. CDR3 bases: TGTGCCAGCAGCTTAGAACTAGCGGAGAACCAAGAGACCCAGTACTTC. It encodes CASSLELAENQETQYF. V is TRBV7-6 and J is TRBJ2-5, with 8 bases that match TRBD2. The germline V gene has CDR1 SGHVS and CDR2 FNYEAQ. J lost 0 bases, V lost 1 base, and 4 bases had no gene match. This CDR3 has 16 amino acids.

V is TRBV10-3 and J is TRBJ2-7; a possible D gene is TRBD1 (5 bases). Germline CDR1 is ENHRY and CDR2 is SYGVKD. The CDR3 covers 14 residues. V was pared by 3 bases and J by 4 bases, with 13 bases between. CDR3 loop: CAISDRQGLYEQYF. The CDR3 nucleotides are TGTGCCATCAGTGACAGGCAGGGTCTTTACGAGCAGTACTTC.

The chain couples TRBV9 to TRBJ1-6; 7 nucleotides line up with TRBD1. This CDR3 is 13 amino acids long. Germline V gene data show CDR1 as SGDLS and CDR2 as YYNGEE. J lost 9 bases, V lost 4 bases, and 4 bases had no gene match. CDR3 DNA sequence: TGTGCCAGCAGCCCCCAGGGGGGTTCACCCCTCCACTTT. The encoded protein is CASSPQGGSPLHF.

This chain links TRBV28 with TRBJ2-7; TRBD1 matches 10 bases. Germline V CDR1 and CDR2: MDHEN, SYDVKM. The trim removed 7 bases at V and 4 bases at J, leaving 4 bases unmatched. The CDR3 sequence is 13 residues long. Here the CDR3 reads CASMTGGEYEQYF. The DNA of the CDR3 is TGTGCCAGCATGACAGGGGGCGAATACGAGCAGTACTTC.

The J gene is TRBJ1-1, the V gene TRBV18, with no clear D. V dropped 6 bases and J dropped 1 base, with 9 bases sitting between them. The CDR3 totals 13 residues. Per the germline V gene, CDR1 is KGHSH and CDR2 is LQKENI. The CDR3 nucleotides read TGTGCCAGCTCGTTCGGAGAGAACACTGAAGCTTTCTTT. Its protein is CASSFGENTEAFF.